A single sample is the source of the 29 T cell receptor beta chains below, sequenced in a study of cytomegalovirus exposure and HLA in healthy donors. Method: immunoSEQ multiplex PCR; TCRdb's copy keeps in-frame clones and lacks some. The sample contains 60,000 to 70,000 clones, about 91% of which appear only once. Source material: PBMCs. The receptors stem from a man aged 18 to 30 in good health and CMV-seropositive.

This chain uses TRBV19 with TRBJ2-6, with 9 bases lining up with TRBD1. With V trimmed by 8 bases and J by 1 base, 0 bases remained unmatched. CDR1 is LNHDA, CDR2 SQIVND, per germline (reference sequence). There are 14 residues in the CDR3. CDR3 in DNA: TGTGCCAGTGGGACAGGGTCTGGGGCCAACGTCCTGACTTTC. It encodes CASGTGSGANVLTF.

The rearrangement links TRBV5-4 to TRBJ2-3, with 7 nucleotides matching TRBD1. V shed 2 bases and J 2 bases; nucleotides not matched to a gene: 5. Germline loops: CDR1 SGHNT, CDR2 YYREEE (reference sequence). This CDR3 region has 15 residues. The chain's CDR3 is CASSLRQGDTDTQYF. As DNA, the CDR3 is TGTGCCAGCAGCTTAAGACAGGGAGACACAGATACGCAGTATTTT.

This chain uses TRBV5-1 with TRBJ1-2; 7 bases align to TRBD1. V dropped 3 bases and J dropped 8; count of bases not matched to a gene: 10. The CDR3 consists of 14 residues. The germline V gene encodes CDR1 SGHRS and CDR2 YFSETQ. The CDR3 DNA reads as TGCGCCAGCAGCTCGGGACAGCCCCTTGCCGGCTACACCTTC. Its translation is CASSSGQPLAGYTF.

The chain uses TRBV7-9 and TRBJ1-2, with TRBD1 matching over 12 bases. Germline CDR1 SEHNR, CDR2 FQNEAQ (reference sequence). Unmatched junction bases numbered 4, after V lost 0 bases and J lost 8 bases. CDR3 length equals 15 residues. The CDR3 reads CASSLAGQGAYGYTF. In nucleotides, the CDR3 is TGTGCCAGCAGCTTAGCGGGACAGGGGGCATACGGCTACACCTTC.

V and J are TRBV9 and TRBJ1-5, with unresolved D. CDR1 SGDLS and CDR2 YYNGEE come from the germline V gene. The CDR3 loop spans 16 amino acids. Trimming cost V 0 bases and J 0 bases, with 10 bases left between them. As DNA, the CDR3 is TGTGCCAGCAGCGTAGAACCCGGGGTTAGCAATCAGCCCCAGCATTTT. It encodes CASSVEPGVSNQPQHF.

The CDR3 protein is CASSRGTGDEKLFF. CDR3 sequence (DNA): TGTGCCAGCAGCCGGGGGACAGGGGATGAAAAACTGTTTTTT. The chain uses TRBV6-5 and TRBJ1-4, with TRBD1 identical over 10 bases. The CDR3 sequence is 14 residues long. Looked up from germline, CDR1 is MNHEY and CDR2 is SVGAGI. V lost 6 bases, J lost 6 bases, and 4 bases stayed unmatched.

V usage is TRBV5-1 and J usage is TRBJ2-1, with 7 bases identical to TRBD2. Germline-derived CDR1 and CDR2 are SGHRS and YFSETQ. The V and J ends lost 4 bases and 0 bases, in that order; junction bases with no gene match: 7. The CDR3 sequence is 16 residues long. This CDR3 reads CASSAARGSSYNEQFF. The CDR3 nucleotides read TGCGCCAGCAGCGCGGCACGCGGGAGCTCCTACAATGAGCAGTTCTTC.

The chain combines TRBV28 with TRBJ1-2; 9 nucleotides line up with TRBD1. Trimming at V came to 6 bases and at J to 4 bases, leaving 9 bases not matched to a gene. Germline V gene sequence: CDR1 MDHEN, CDR2 SYDVKM. There are 15 residues in the CDR3. Here the CDR3 reads CASRTGTGQSYGYTF. For the CDR3, the DNA is TGTGCCAGCAGAACCGGGACAGGGCAGTCCTATGGCTACACCTTC.

This clone turned up a few times. This chain links TRBV5-1 with TRBJ2-7, with 8 bases that match TRBD1. Germline V gives CDR1 SGHRS, CDR2 YFSETQ. The V gene end was trimmed by 0 bases and the J gene end by 2 bases; junction bases not matched to a gene: 4. CDR3 size: 15 residues. CDR3 bases: TGCGCCAGCAGCTTGGAAGGACAGGGAACCTACGAGCAGTACTTC. It encodes CASSLEGQGTYEQYF. The entire variable domain, with the rest obtained from reference TRBV5-1 and TRBJ2-7, is as follows: KAGVTQTPRYLIKTRGQQVTLSCSPISGHRSVSWYQQTPGQGLQFLFEYFSETQRNKGNFPGRFSGRQFSNSRSEMNVSTLELGDSALYLCASSLEGQGTYEQYFGPGTRLTVT.

Here the CDR3 DNA reads TGTGCCAGCAGCCAGGGAGGGAAAGAGACCCAGTACTTC. Its protein product is CASSQGGKETQYF. The chain is built from TRBV7-9 and TRBJ2-5, with 7 nucleotides matching TRBD2. V was clipped by 5 bases and J by 3 bases; unmatched bases: 3. The CDR3 covers 13 residues. The V gene's germline CDR1 is SEHNR and CDR2 FQNEAQ (reference sequence).

This clone occurred once. Sequence at one end of the junction differs from germline and may be a read error. The CDR3 nucleotides read TGTGCCAGCAGTTACTCCAACGAGCAGTACTTC. Amino acids: CASSYSNEQYF. V is TRBV6-6 and J is TRBJ2-7; D unclear. CDR3 length equals 11 residues. Germline loops: CDR1 MNHNY, CDR2 SVGAGI (reference sequence).

The rearrangement links TRBV7-9 to TRBJ2-7; 10 bases agree with TRBD2. The CDR3 has 17 residues. The V gene end was trimmed by 5 bases and the J gene end by 6 bases; junction bases not matched to a gene: 16. Germline-derived CDR1 and CDR2 are SEHNR and FQNEAQ (reference sequence). This chain's CDR3 is CASSPEAGGPFGSEQYF. The CDR3, as DNA: TGTGCCAGCAGCCCCGAAGCGGGAGGGCCTTTCGGGTCCGAGCAGTACTTC.

The sample holds one count of this clone. This chain uses TRBV19 with TRBJ2-2, with TRBD2 matching 9 bases. This CDR3 contains 16 residues. Germline CDR1 is LNHDA and CDR2 is SQIVND (reference sequence). Trimming removed 1 base from V and 3 bases from J; junction bases left unmatched: 3. CDR3 sequence reads: CASSIGSGRYTGELFF. CDR3 sequence (DNA): TGTGCCAGTAGTATAGGAAGCGGGAGGTACACCGGGGAGCTGTTTTTT.

The J gene is TRBJ1-2, the V gene TRBV29-1; D not resolved. This CDR3 region has 13 residues. With 6 bases removed from V and 4 bases from J, the gap between germline ends came to 15 bases. Germline V lookup: CDR1 SQVTM, CDR2 ANQGSEA. Here the CDR3 DNA reads TGCAGCGTGGCCCTGATCGAGGGCTATGGCTACACCTTC. It codes for CSVALIEGYGYTF.

The chain has TRBV28 and TRBJ1-5; tentative D call: TRBD1 (5 bases). Germline V CDR1 and CDR2: MDHEN, SYDVKM. Deletions cut 8 bases from V and 3 bases from J, with 14 bases between. The length of the CDR3 is 14 residues. The CDR3 DNA is TGTGCCAGCGGGGGGAGGGCCACCAATCAGCCCCAGCATTTT. Amino acids: CASGGRATNQPQHF. Variable domain in full (rest from reference TRBV28 and TRBJ1-5): DVKVTQSSRYLVKRTGEKVFLECVQDMDHENMFWYRQDPGLGLRLIYFSYDVKMKEKGDIPEGYSVSREKKERFSLILESASTNQTSMYLCASGGRATNQPQHFGDGTRLSIL.

The rearrangement uses TRBV2 and TRBJ2-3, with 8 bases matching TRBD2. Germline values: CDR1 SNHLY, CDR2 FYNNEI. J gave up 4 bases and V 4 bases, and 7 bases lay outside the gene matches. The CDR3 contains 15 residues. This CDR3 reads CASSASLAGPDTQYF. The CDR3 DNA reads TGTGCCAGCAGTGCTTCCCTAGCGGGTCCAGATACGCAGTATTTT.

V is TRBV5-1 and J is TRBJ2-5; 7 bases are shared with TRBD1. Germline loops: CDR1 SGHRS, CDR2 YFSETQ. The CDR3 spans 16 residues. Trimming removed 0 bases from V and 5 bases from J; junction bases left unmatched: 10. The CDR3 is CASSLVDGTVLETQYF. The CDR3, as DNA: TGCGCCAGCAGCTTGGTGGATGGGACAGTCTTGGAGACCCAGTACTTC.

The chain links TRBV19 to TRBJ1-4; possible D gene TRBD1, 5 bases. V lost 8 bases and J lost 8, with 15 bases in between. The CDR3 covers 13 residues. CDR1 and CDR2 (germline): LNHDA, SQIVND (reference sequence). In DNA form, the CDR3 reads TGTGCCAGTGTCAGGGTCTCGGGCGAAAAACTGTTTTTT. Encoded protein: CASVRVSGEKLFF.

This sequence joins TRBV7-9 and TRBJ2-7; D possibly corresponds to TRBD1 (5 bases). CDR1 and CDR2 (germline): SEHNR, FQNEAQ (reference sequence). The CDR3 has 12 residues. Trimming cost V 11 bases and J 6 bases, with 17 bases left between them. For the CDR3, the DNA is TGTGCCGGGGCCCAGGGTTTCGGCGAGCAGTACTTC. Translated, it gives CAGAQGFGEQYF.

The gene calls are TRBV19 and TRBJ1-2, with D unresolved. Trimming pared 9 bases from V and 5 bases from J, leaving 10 bases between. Per the germline V gene, CDR1 is LNHDA and CDR2 is SQIVND (reference sequence). The CDR3 extends over 11 amino acids. CDR3 sequence reads: CASNTEYGYTF. The CDR3 region has the DNA TGTGCCAGCAACACAGAATATGGCTACACCTTC.

This chain connects TRBV20-1 to TRBJ1-5; D unclear. This CDR3 is 11 amino acids long. CDR1 is DFQATT, CDR2 SNEGSKA, per germline (reference sequence). Trimming took 1 base from V and 6 from J, leaving 4 bases between them. The CDR3 DNA sequence: TGCAGTGCTAGAGTCGGTCAGCCCCAGCATTTT. It yields the protein CSARVGQPQHF.

The V call is TRBV9, the J call TRBJ2-3; 11 bases are a match to TRBD2. The CDR3 extends over 16 amino acids. J lost 3 bases, V lost 0 bases, and 3 bases had no gene match. CDR1 and CDR2 from the germline V gene are SGDLS and YYNGEE. The CDR3 coding sequence is TGTGCCAGCAGCGTAGTGCTAGCGGGAGGTACAGATACGCAGTATTTT. Amino acids: CASSVVLAGGTDTQYF.

The chain uses TRBV27 and TRBJ2-5, with TRBD1 matching 9 bases. V dropped 1 base and J dropped 5; count of bases not matched to a gene: 8. This CDR3 has 16 residues. Germline V gene data show CDR1 as MNHEY and CDR2 as SMNVEV (reference sequence). The CDR3 region is CASSLLRTGGEETQYF. The DNA for the CDR3 is TGTGCCAGCAGTTTATTACGAACAGGGGGCGAGGAGACCCAGTACTTC.

CDR3 sequence reads: CASSPDGGGPGYTF. The DNA for the CDR3 is TGTGCCAGCTCACCGGACGGAGGGGGCCCTGGCTACACCTTC. The chain links TRBV18 to TRBJ1-2, with TRBD1 identical over 7 bases. Germline-derived CDR1 and CDR2 are KGHSH and LQKENI. CDR3 size: 14 residues. The trim removed 3 bases at V and 7 bases at J, leaving 8 bases unmatched. The full variable domain, with the rest looked up from reference TRBV18 and TRBJ1-2, is NAGVMQNPRHLVRRRGQEARLRCSPMKGHSHVYWYRQLPEEGLKFMVYLQKENIIDESGMPKERFSAEFPKEGPSILRIQQVVRGDSAAYFCASSPDGGGPGYTFGSGTRLTVV.

V is TRBV19 and J is TRBJ2-2; TRBD2 matches 8 bases. CDR3 size: 16 residues. With V trimmed by 7 bases and J by 0 bases, 7 bases remained unmatched. The V gene's germline CDR1 is LNHDA and CDR2 SQIVND (reference sequence). CDR3 in DNA: TGTGCCAGTACCGTTAGCGGGGCCGCGAACACCGGGGAGCTGTTTTTT. Translation: CASTVSGAANTGELFF.

The genes are TRBV5-4 and TRBJ2-7; TRBD2 matches 8 bases. After removal of 0 bases from V and 4 bases from J, the junction contained 9 bases not matched to a gene. The CDR3 spans 16 residues. Germline V gene data show CDR1 as SGHNT and CDR2 as YYREEE (reference sequence). The CDR3 reads CASSLAGAGALYEQYF. CDR3 coding DNA: TGTGCCAGCAGCTTGGCCGGAGCGGGAGCTTTATACGAGCAGTACTTC.

This chain connects TRBV27 to TRBJ2-7, with 11 bases aligning to TRBD2. Germline CDR1 is MNHEY and CDR2 is SMNVEV (reference sequence). CDR3 length equals 17 residues. The ends lost 3 bases at V and 6 bases at J; junction bases unmatched: 13. CDR3 loop: CASSFGTRLAGNIEQYF. DNA of the CDR3: TGTGCCAGCAGTTTTGGGACCCGACTAGCGGGAAACATCGAGCAGTACTTC.

The V call is TRBV7-9, the J call TRBJ1-5; 7 bases fit TRBD1. The CDR3 totals 14 residues. V was clipped by 5 bases and J by 4 bases; unmatched bases: 5. The germline V gene has CDR1 SEHNR and CDR2 FQNEAQ (reference sequence). CDR3 region: CASSRTGGNQPQHF. CDR3 coding DNA: TGTGCCAGCAGCCGGACAGGAGGTAATCAGCCCCAGCATTTT.

The V call is TRBV19, the J call TRBJ1-1; 8 bases line up with TRBD1. From germline, CDR1 is LNHDA and CDR2 SQIVND (reference sequence). The CDR3 has 15 amino acids. J lost 0 bases, V lost 3 bases, and 3 bases had no gene match. The CDR3 sequence is CASSIDRGMNTEAFF. The CDR3 DNA reads TGTGCCAGTAGTATTGACAGGGGCATGAACACTGAAGCTTTCTTT.